This is a list of T cell receptor beta chains from one sample in a study of neurological immune-mediated disorders. MiXCR, run by TCRdb on the 5' RACE reads, gives a single entry per CDR3 protein. In the table there are about 50,000 distinct CDR3 sequences, 3% to 4% of which are singletons. Sequences were obtained from PBMCs. The receptors were gathered from a man between 40 and 49 years old with multiple sclerosis. Each CDR3 is given with its conserved first and last residue.

v_gene	j_gene	CDR3aa
TRBV10-3	TRBJ2-5	CAISPGNQETQYF
TRBV12-3/TRBV12-4	TRBJ2-1	CASSLLLDSYNEQFF
TRBV20-1	TRBJ1-5	CSASDGYHPQHF
TRBV27	TRBJ1-6	CASTTRGSGSYNSPLNF
TRBV11-2	TRBJ2-1	CASSLVASGTEQFF
TRBV6-1	TRBJ1-1	CASSEANTGVETFF
TRBV5-6	TRBJ2-7	CASSLESHEQYF
TRBV10-3	TRBJ1-6	CAISETSRQPLNF
TRBV7-9	TRBJ1-3	CASSLEATGNTIYF
TRBV20-1	TRBJ2-7	CSARVPEQGAYEQYF
TRBV7-9	TRBJ1-1	CASSLSAVGGTEAFF
TRBV5-6	TRBJ2-5	CASSLDRGSSVETQYF
TRBV5-1	TRBJ2-5	CASRAGTAQETQYF
TRBV2	TRBJ2-3	CASKAIADTQYF
TRBV7-2	TRBJ1-6	CASSFRTGWYNSPLNF
TRBV19	TRBJ1-1	CASSIQGSLNTEAFF
TRBV12-3/TRBV12-4	TRBJ1-1	CASSLQNTEAFF
TRBV6-5	TRBJ1-2	CASRGAGYGYTF
TRBV5-1	TRBJ2-7	CASSESYEQYF
TRBV24-1	TRBJ2-1	CATSDVVRYNEQFF
TRBV12-3/TRBV12-4	TRBJ2-7	CASGAGAGYEQYF
TRBV12-3/TRBV12-4	TRBJ2-1	CASSPRQSSYNEQFF
TRBV5-1	TRBJ1-5	CASSLEGITSQNQPQHF
TRBV7-2	TRBJ2-5	CASSLAGGWRTQYF
TRBV29-1	TRBJ2-3	CSVEGAPADTQYF
TRBV12-3/TRBV12-4	TRBJ1-5	CASKIRESGQPQNF
TRBV12-3/TRBV12-4	TRBJ1-5	CASRTGGTQPQNF
TRBV12-3/TRBV12-4	TRBJ1-2	CASSPGTGPGGYTF
TRBV20-1	TRBJ1-6	CSARYQGVSSPLHF
TRBV5-1	TRBJ2-3	CASSLSGKGTDTQYF
TRBV20-1	TRBJ2-4	CSASDVAKNIQYF
TRBV12-3/TRBV12-4	TRBJ1-1	CASSLSVMNTEAFF
TRBV7-6	TRBJ2-5	CASSSTEGQVAETQYF
TRBV2	TRBJ2-4	CASSEEGTRGIQYF
TRBV5-6	TRBJ1-5	CASSLGDNSNQPQNF
TRBV20-1	TRBJ1-5	CSARDGKAELSNQPQHF
TRBV12-3/TRBV12-4	TRBJ1-5	CASSPSRRNQPQNF
TRBV10-2	TRBJ1-5	CASRGQGPQPQHF
TRBV12-3/TRBV12-4	TRBJ2-1	CASRGTGGRTLESSYNEQFF
TRBV6-5	TRBJ2-5	CASSRGQETQYF
TRBV7-2	TRBJ2-5	CASSSQYSGGSETQYF
TRBV2	TRBJ2-1	CASRVRGGGDYNEQFF
TRBV7-6	TRBJ2-1	CASSLEKTGSSEQFF
TRBV6-5	TRBJ2-1	CASSYLGEFPDNEQFF
TRBV7-9	TRBJ2-7	CASSLGTQQYF
TRBV18	TRBJ2-1	CASSPGAAAQFF
TRBV5-1	TRBJ2-7	CASSSQGPYEQYF
TRBV7-9	TRBJ1-5	CASSLRTDQPQHF
TRBV12-3/TRBV12-4	TRBJ2-2	CASSHRAPAGELFF
TRBV6-2/TRBV6-3	TRBJ2-1	CASSPTSMGNEQFF
TRBV6-5	TRBJ1-2	CASSYSRQGSGYTF
TRBV7-8	TRBJ2-7	CASSSPPRGTDEQYF
TRBV3-1	TRBJ2-1	CASTPGGPGNEQFF
TRBV6-5	TRBJ1-6	CASTVTWASPLHF
TRBV5-1	TRBJ2-5	CASSLLGQGQETQYF
TRBV7-3	TRBJ2-7	CASSLAAGLTYEQYF
TRBV19	TRBJ2-3	CASRPRTFTDTQYF
TRBV7-9	TRBJ2-3	CASSLVWEDTQYF
TRBV7-6	TRBJ1-3	CASSLGAGQSGNTIYF